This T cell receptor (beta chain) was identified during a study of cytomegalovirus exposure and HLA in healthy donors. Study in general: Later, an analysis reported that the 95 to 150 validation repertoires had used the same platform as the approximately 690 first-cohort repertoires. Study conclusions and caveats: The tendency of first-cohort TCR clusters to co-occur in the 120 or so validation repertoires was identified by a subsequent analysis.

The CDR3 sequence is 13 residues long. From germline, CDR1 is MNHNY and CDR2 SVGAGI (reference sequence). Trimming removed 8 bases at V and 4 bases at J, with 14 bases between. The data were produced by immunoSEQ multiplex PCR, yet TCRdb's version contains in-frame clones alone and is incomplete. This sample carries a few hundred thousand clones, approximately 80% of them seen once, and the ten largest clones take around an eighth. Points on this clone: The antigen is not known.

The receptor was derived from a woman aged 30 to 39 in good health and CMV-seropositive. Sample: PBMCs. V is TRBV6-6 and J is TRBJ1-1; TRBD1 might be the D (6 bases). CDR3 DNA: TGTGCCAGCCGACCCCTGGGGGCCACTGAAGCTTTCTTT. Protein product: CASRPLGATEAFF.